The 25 T cell receptor beta chains reported below all come from one sample, sequenced in a study of T cell repertoires in aging, cancer and after chemotherapy. Peripheral blood genomic DNA, not sorted cells or RNA, was the template. A mixed TRB-A/B primer pool amplified rearranged TRB by multiplex touch-down PCR. MiXCR, applied by TCRdb to the multiplex PCR reads, yields one record per CDR3 protein. The sample lists 1,500 to 2,000 distinct CDR3 sequences; 24% were seen once. Source material: blood. The receptors were sampled from a human donor with a solid tumor.

V and J are TRBV5-1 and TRBJ2-2; TRBD1 aligns across 11 bases. The CDR3 extends over 17 amino acids. V gave up 6 bases and J gave up 0 bases; unmatched junction bases: 7. CDR1 is SGHRS and CDR2 is YFSETQ in the germline V gene. CDR3 DNA: TGCGCCAGCACCGTGGGACAGGGGGACACGAACACCGGGGAGCTGTTTTTT. The encoded protein is CASTVGQGDTNTGELFF. Combining the CDR3 with reference TRBV5-1 and TRBJ2-2 gives the whole variable domain KAGVTQTPRYLIKTRGQQVTLSCSPISGHRSVSWYQQTPGQGLQFLFEYFSETQRNKGNFPGRFSGRQFSNSRSEMNVSTLELGDSALYLCASTVGQGDTNTGELFFGEGSRLTVL.

As for this clonotype: A much larger clone differs from this one at a single base, so this may be a read error. The chain carries TRBV7-6 and TRBJ2-5, with 8 bases matching TRBD2. Germline CDR1 reads SGHVS; CDR2 reads FNYEAQ. The CDR3 consists of 16 residues. CDR3 nucleotide sequence: TGTGCCAGCAGCTTAGCGTCGGGACTAGGCCAAAAGACCCAGTACTTC. Its translation: CASSLASGLGQKTQYF.

This clonotype is large within its sample. This chain uses TRBV30 with TRBJ1-6; possible D gene TRBD1, 5 bases. Between the trimmed V and J ends, which lost 2 bases and 5 bases, there was a span of 13 bases. The germline V gene encodes CDR1 GTSNPN and CDR2 SVGIG (reference sequence). The CDR3 loop spans 15 amino acids. As DNA, the CDR3 is TGTGCCTGGAGTACCGGGACGGGGAATAATTCACCCCTCCACTTT. Encoded protein: CAWSTGTGNNSPLHF.

The V gene is TRBV20-1, the J gene TRBJ1-4; 7 bases are shared with TRBD1. The CDR3 consists of 15 residues. From germline, CDR1 is DFQATT and CDR2 SNEGSKA (reference sequence). With 6 bases clipped from V and 2 bases from J, the junction kept 9 bases outside the gene matches. The CDR3 region has the DNA TGCAGTGCCATACCGGTGACAGGGACTAATGAAAAACTGTTTTTT. Protein: CSAIPVTGTNEKLFF.

The chain recombines TRBV14 with TRBJ2-4; D unclear. This CDR3 spans 13 amino acids. Between the trimmed V and J ends, which lost 0 bases and 14 bases, there was a span of 14 bases. The germline V gene has CDR1 SGHDN and CDR2 FVKESK. This CDR3 reads CASSQEVSGREYF. DNA of the CDR3: TGTGCCAGCAGCCAAGAGGTATCTGGAAGAGAGTACTTC.

This clonotype was counted a few times. The chain combines TRBV12-3 or TRBV12-4 with TRBJ1-4; TRBD1 aligns across 8 bases. The CDR3 has 14 residues. The ends lost 3 bases at V and 4 bases at J; junction bases unmatched: 1. In nucleotides, the CDR3 is TGTGCCAGCAGTTTCGGACAGGGTAATGAAAAACTGTTTTTT. Translating it yields CASSFGQGNEKLFF.

This clonotype showed up just once. Without the conserved terminal phenylalanine or tryptophan, this CDR3 likely stems from a read error. The chain combines TRBV20-1 with TRBJ1-2; TRBD1 matches at 9 bases. J lost 4 bases, V lost 3 bases, and 6 bases had no gene match. Per the germline V gene, CDR1 is DFQATT and CDR2 is SNEGSKA (reference sequence). The CDR3 has 14 amino acids. CDR3: CSARPGTGSYGYTL. The CDR3 coding sequence is TGCAGTGCTAGGCCCGGGACAGGGTCCTATGGCTACACCTTA.

This clonotype was observed a few times. Given a much more abundant clone one base away, this may be a read error. The J gene is TRBJ2-1, the V gene TRBV29-1; perhaps TRBD1 as D (5 bases). Germline V lookup: CDR1 SQVTM, CDR2 ANQGSEA. The CDR3 length is 11 residues. Here the CDR3 reads CSFPSDNGQFF. For the CDR3, the DNA is TGCAGCTTCCCGTCGGACAATGGGCAGTTCTTC.

By share, this clonotype counts as medium-sized (0.01 to 0.1%). The chain is built from TRBV11-3 and TRBJ1-2; a weak D match, TRBD1 (6 bases). This CDR3 region has 12 residues. The germline gives CDR1 SGHNT, CDR2 YENEEA. V was cut by 7 bases and J by 10 bases, with 16 bases left in between. CDR3 nucleotide sequence: TGTGCCAGCACCCCTGGAGGGGGAGTCTACACCTTC. Translation: CASTPGGGVYTF.

This clonotype came up a few times. The V and J genes are TRBV12-5 and TRBJ2-1; D possibly corresponds to TRBD1 (5 bases). Trimming removed 1 base from V and 6 bases from J, with 10 bases in between. CDR3 length: 14 amino acids. Per the germline V gene, CDR1 is LGHNT and CDR2 is FRNRAP. The CDR3 loop reads CASGLDNQGNEQFF. CDR3 DNA: TGTGCTAGTGGTTTGGACAACCAGGGCAATGAGCAGTTCTTC. The full variable domain, its missing parts supplied by reference TRBV12-5 and TRBJ2-1, is DARVTQTPRHKVTEMGQEVTMRCQPILGHNTVFWYRQTMMQGLELLAYFRNRAPLDDSGMPKDRFSAEMPDATLATLKIQPSEPRDSAVYFCASGLDNQGNEQFFGPGTRLTVL.

The CDR3 spells CASSLRGGPDTQYF. CDR3 nucleotide sequence: TGTGCCAGCAGCTTACGGGGGGGGCCAGATACGCAGTATTTT. The chain uses TRBV7-3 and TRBJ2-3, with 8 bases matching TRBD2. CDR3 length: 14 residues. V dropped 2 bases and J dropped 4; count of bases not matched to a gene: 2. Germline V gives CDR1 SGHTA, CDR2 FQGTGA.

This clonotype was counted between two and nine times. V gene TRBV20-1 combines with J gene TRBJ1-5, with D possibly matching TRBD1 (5 bases). V was cut by 6 bases and J by 7 bases, with 13 bases left in between. The V gene's germline CDR1 is DFQATT and CDR2 SNEGSKA (reference sequence). CDR3 size: 12 residues. The CDR3 DNA reads TGCAGTGCGACCGCTCGGGGGCAGCCCCAGCATTTT. Its translation is CSATARGQPQHF.

In DNA form, the CDR3 reads TGTGCCAGCTCACCGCCCCCGGGCGATAGCCACGAGCAGTACTTC. Amino acids: CASSPPPGDSHEQYF. The V call is TRBV18, the J call TRBJ2-7; D is undetermined. The CDR3 is made up of 15 amino acids. Per the germline V gene, CDR1 is KGHSH and CDR2 is LQKENI. Trimming took 3 bases from V and 5 from J, leaving 17 bases between them.

By sample share, this clonotype is large. This chain uses TRBV7-6 with TRBJ2-5; TRBD2 matches at 8 bases. V gave up 0 bases and J gave up 1 base; unmatched junction bases: 4. This CDR3 is 16 amino acids long. From germline, CDR1 is SGHVS and CDR2 FNYEAQ. This chain's CDR3 is CASSLASGLGQETQYF. The CDR3 DNA is TGTGCCAGCAGCTTAGCGTCGGGACTAGGCCAAGAGACCCAGTACTTC.

This sequence joins TRBV27 and TRBJ2-7; 8 nucleotides line up with TRBD2. The CDR3 runs to 14 residues. J gave up 3 bases and V 3 bases, and 4 bases lay outside the gene matches. Germline lookup yields CDR1 MNHEY and CDR2 SMNVEV (reference sequence). For the CDR3, the DNA is TGTGCCAGCAGTTTTCGGGAGGGAGACTACGAGCAGTACTTC. Protein: CASSFREGDYEQYF.

The gene calls are TRBV6-5 and TRBJ2-3; D is ambiguous. Per germline, CDR1 MNHEY and CDR2 SVGAGI. Trimming took off 0 bases at V and 3 bases at J, with 4 bases between the two ends. The CDR3 totals 13 residues. CDR3 coding DNA: TGTGCCAGCAGTTACTCGGGGACAGATACGCAGTATTTT. It yields the protein CASSYSGTDTQYF.

Within the sample, this clonotype is large. This rearrangement joins TRBV19 to TRBJ2-3; TRBD2 aligns across 8 bases. V lost 0 bases and J lost 4; bases outside the gene matches: 9. Looked up from germline, CDR1 is LNHDA and CDR2 is SQIVND (reference sequence). The CDR3 consists of 17 residues. The DNA for the CDR3 is TGTGCCAGTAGTATAGATCGTGGAGCGGGAGTCCCAGATACGCAGTATTTT. It codes for CASSIDRGAGVPDTQYF. The variable domain in full, completed from reference TRBV19 and TRBJ2-3, reads DGGITQSPKYLFRKEGQNVTLSCEQNLNHDAMYWYRQDPGQGLRLIYYSQIVNDFQKGDIAEGYSVSREKKESFPLTVTSAQKNPTAFYLCASSIDRGAGVPDTQYFGPGTRLTVL.

The chain recombines TRBV6-4 with TRBJ2-3; a possible D gene is TRBD1 (8 bases). The V end was cut by 6 bases, the J end by 2 bases, with 18 bases between. This CDR3 contains 16 residues. Germline CDR1 and CDR2: MRHNA and SNTAGT. This CDR3 is CASSRGGTGFTDTQYF. In DNA, the CDR3 is TGTGCCAGCAGCCGGGGAGGGACAGGATTCACAGATACGCAGTATTTT.

This clonotype was observed a handful of times. The CDR3 DNA reads TGCAGTGCTGCCGAGCGGGGCGGGAGGGTTACCTTTGAGCAGTACTTC. The encoded protein is CSAAERGGRVTFEQYF. The chain is built from TRBV20-1 and TRBJ2-7; the match to TRBD2 covers 9 bases. V shed 5 bases and J 7 bases; nucleotides not matched to a gene: 18. CDR1 is DFQATT and CDR2 is SNEGSKA in the germline V gene (reference sequence). The CDR3 has 16 amino acids.

This chain links TRBV13 with TRBJ2-5, with a possible D match to TRBD2 (6 bases). This CDR3 is 13 amino acids long. Trimming took 8 bases from V and 1 from J, leaving 11 bases between them. From germline, CDR1 is PRHDT and CDR2 FYEKMQ (reference sequence). CDR3 in DNA: TGTGCCAGCTGCGCGCGGGGCCAAGAGACCCAGTACTTC. Translated, it gives CASCARGQETQYF. Variable domain in full (rest from reference TRBV13 and TRBJ2-5): AAGVIQSPRHLIKEKRETATLKCYPIPRHDTVYWYQQGPGQDPQFLISFYEKMQSDKGSIPDRFSAQQFSDYHSELNMSSLELGDSALYFCASCARGQETQYFGPGTRLLVL.

This clonotype was recorded once. J is TRBJ2-2 and V is TRBV6-1, with 9 bases matching TRBD1. The germline gives CDR1 MNHNS, CDR2 SASEGT. The CDR3 loop spans 15 amino acids. Trimming removed 6 bases from V and 6 bases from J; junction bases left unmatched: 8. CDR3 nucleotides: TGTGCCAGCAGGACGGGGACAGGGAATTCCGGGGAGCTGTTTTTT. Protein: CASRTGTGNSGELFF.

Details on this clonotype: This may be a read error, as it is one base from a much larger clone. The chain has TRBV29-1 and TRBJ1-1; D is possibly TRBD1 (6 bases). Trimming took 8 bases from V and 7 from J, leaving 32 bases between them. Per the germline V gene, CDR1 is SQVTM and CDR2 is ANQGSEA. This CDR3 contains 17 residues. CDR3 nucleotide sequence: TGCAGCCCTAGGGACACACAGCCCCCGAGAGATCCTCATGAAGCTTTCTTT. Its protein is CSPRDTQPPRDPHEAFF.

The chain links TRBV5-6 to TRBJ1-1; 9 positions match TRBD1. The junction had 5 bases not matched to a gene; V was cut back by 4 bases and J by 4 bases. The CDR3 totals 14 residues. Germline-derived CDR1 and CDR2 are SGHDT and YYEEEE. The CDR3 DNA sequence: TGTGCCAGCAGCGACTACAGGGGGCTCACTGAAGCTTTCTTT. This codes for CASSDYRGLTEAFF.

This clonotype was observed a handful of times. The CDR3 region has the DNA TGTGCCACTTTACAGGGGGCATGGGCTTTCTTT. It encodes CATLQGAWAFF. V is TRBV25-1 and J is TRBJ1-1, with 9 bases lining up with TRBD1. Per germline, CDR1 MGHDK and CDR2 SYGVNS. The CDR3 runs to 11 residues. The trim removed 10 bases at V and 11 bases at J, leaving 8 bases unmatched.

This clonotype occurred a few times. The V gene is TRBV4-1, the J gene TRBJ2-7; TRBD1 aligns across 8 bases. V lost 2 bases to trimming and J lost 5 bases; unmatched junction nucleotides: 11. The CDR3 has 16 amino acids. The germline gives CDR1 MGHRA, CDR2 YSYEKL. CDR3 region: CASSQRSQGAGNEQYF. In DNA, the CDR3 is TGCGCCAGCAGCCAAAGGTCTCAGGGGGCAGGGAACGAGCAGTACTTC.